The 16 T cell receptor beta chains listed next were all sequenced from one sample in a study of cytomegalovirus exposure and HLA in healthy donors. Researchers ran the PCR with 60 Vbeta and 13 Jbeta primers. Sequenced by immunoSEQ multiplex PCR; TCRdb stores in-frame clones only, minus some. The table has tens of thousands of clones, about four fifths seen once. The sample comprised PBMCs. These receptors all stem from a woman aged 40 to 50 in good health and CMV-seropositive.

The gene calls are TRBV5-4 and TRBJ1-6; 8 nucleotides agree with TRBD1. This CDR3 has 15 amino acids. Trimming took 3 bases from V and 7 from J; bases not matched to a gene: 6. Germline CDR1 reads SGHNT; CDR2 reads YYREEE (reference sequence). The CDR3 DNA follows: TGTGCCAGCAGCTCACAGACAGGGGTAAATTCACCCCTCCACTTT. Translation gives CASSSQTGVNSPLHF.

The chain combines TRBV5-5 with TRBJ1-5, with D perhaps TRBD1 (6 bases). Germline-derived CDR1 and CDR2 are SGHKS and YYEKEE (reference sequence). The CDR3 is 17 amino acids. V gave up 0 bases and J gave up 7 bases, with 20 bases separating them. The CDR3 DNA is TGTGCCAGCAGCTTGGATCTCTCAGACAGGCGCACCCAGCCCCAGCATTTT. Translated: CASSLDLSDRRTQPQHF.

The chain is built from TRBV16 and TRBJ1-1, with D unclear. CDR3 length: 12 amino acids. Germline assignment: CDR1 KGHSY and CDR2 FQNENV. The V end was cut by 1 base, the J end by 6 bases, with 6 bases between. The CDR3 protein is CASSQFSAEAFF. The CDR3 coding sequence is TGTGCCAGCAGCCAATTCTCAGCTGAAGCTTTCTTT.

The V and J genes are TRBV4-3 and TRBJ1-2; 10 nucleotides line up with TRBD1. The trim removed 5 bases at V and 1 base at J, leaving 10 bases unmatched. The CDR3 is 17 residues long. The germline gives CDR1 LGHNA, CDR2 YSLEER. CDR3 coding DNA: TGCGCCAGCAGCAGCCGGGACAGGGGACCAATTAACTATGGCTACACCTTC. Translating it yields CASSSRDRGPINYGYTF.

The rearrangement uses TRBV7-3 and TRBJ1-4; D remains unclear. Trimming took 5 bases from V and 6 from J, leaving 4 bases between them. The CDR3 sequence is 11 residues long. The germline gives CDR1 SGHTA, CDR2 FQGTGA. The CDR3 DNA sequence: TGTGCCAGCAGCCGGGATGAAAAACTGTTTTTT. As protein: CASSRDEKLFF.

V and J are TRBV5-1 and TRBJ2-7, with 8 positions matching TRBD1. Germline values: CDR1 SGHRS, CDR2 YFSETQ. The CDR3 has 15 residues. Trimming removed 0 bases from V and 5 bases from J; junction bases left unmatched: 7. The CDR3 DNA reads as TGCGCCAGCAGCTTGGTTCAGGGGGCCCGAAACGAGCAGTACTTC. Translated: CASSLVQGARNEQYF.

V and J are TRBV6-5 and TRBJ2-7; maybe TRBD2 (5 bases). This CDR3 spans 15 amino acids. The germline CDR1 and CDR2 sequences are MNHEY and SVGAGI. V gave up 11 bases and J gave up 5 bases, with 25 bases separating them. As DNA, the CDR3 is TGTGCCGGCCGGGAAAGGGCTCAAATGTGCGACGAGCAGTACTTC. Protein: CAGRERAQMCDEQYF.

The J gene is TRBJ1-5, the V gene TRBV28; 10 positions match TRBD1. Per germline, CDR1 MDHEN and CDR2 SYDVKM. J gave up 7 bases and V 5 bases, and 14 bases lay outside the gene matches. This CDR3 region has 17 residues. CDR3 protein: CASSTRDRGLTRQPQHF. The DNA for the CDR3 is TGTGCCAGCAGTACCCGGGACAGGGGTTTGACACGACAGCCCCAGCATTTT.

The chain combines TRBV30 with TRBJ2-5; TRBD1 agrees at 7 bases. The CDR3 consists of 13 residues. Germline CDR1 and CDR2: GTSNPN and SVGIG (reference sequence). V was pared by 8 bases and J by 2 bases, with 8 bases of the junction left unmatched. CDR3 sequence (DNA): TGTGCCAGCAGCCGGACAGGTCAAGAGACCCAGTACTTC. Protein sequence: CASSRTGQETQYF.

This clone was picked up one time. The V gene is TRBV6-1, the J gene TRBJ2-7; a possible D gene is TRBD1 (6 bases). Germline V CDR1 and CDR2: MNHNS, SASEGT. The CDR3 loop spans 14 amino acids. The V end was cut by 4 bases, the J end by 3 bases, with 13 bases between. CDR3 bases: TGTGCCAGCAGTGTGGGCAGGGGTAGCTACGAGCAGTACTTC. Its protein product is CASSVGRGSYEQYF.

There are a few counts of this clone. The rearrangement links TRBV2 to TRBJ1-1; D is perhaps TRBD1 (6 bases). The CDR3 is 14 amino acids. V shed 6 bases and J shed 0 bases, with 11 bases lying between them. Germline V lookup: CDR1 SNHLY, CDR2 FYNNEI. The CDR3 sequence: CASRTGHLNTEAFF. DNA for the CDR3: TGTGCCAGCAGAACGGGACACCTGAACACTGAAGCTTTCTTT.

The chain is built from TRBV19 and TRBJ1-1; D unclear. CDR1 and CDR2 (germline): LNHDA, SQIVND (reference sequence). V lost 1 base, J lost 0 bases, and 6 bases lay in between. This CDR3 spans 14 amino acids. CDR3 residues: CASSIVRVNTEAFF. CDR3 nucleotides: TGTGCCAGTAGTATAGTGAGAGTGAACACTGAAGCTTTCTTT.

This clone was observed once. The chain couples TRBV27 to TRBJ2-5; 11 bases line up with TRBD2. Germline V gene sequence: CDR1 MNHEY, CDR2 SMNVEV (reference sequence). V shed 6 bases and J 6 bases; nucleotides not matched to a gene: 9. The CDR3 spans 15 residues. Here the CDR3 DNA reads TGTGCCAGCAGGCCAGGTCTAGCGGGGGGTCAGACCCAGTACTTC. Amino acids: CASRPGLAGGQTQYF.

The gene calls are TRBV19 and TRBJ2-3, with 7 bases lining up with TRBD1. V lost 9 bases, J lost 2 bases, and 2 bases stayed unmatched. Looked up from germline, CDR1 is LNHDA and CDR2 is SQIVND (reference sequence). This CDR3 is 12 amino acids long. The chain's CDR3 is CASDRDTDTQYF. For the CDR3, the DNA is TGTGCCAGCGACAGGGACACAGATACGCAGTATTTT.

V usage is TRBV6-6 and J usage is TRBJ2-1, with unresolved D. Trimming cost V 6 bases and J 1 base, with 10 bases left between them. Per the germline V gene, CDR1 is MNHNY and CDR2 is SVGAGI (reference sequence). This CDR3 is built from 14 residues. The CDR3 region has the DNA TGTGCCAGCAGCTACGACAAATCCTACAATGAGCAGTTCTTC. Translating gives CASSYDKSYNEQFF.

The CDR3 DNA reads TGTGCCAGCAGGTCCCTCGGAGGACTGACTGGGGCCAACGTCCTGACTTTC. Protein: CASRSLGGLTGANVLTF. The chain combines TRBV28 with TRBJ2-6; D perhaps matches TRBD2 (5 bases). Per the germline V gene, CDR1 is MDHEN and CDR2 is SYDVKM. This CDR3 spans 17 amino acids. V lost 6 bases and J 2 bases, leaving 17 bases between the germline ends.